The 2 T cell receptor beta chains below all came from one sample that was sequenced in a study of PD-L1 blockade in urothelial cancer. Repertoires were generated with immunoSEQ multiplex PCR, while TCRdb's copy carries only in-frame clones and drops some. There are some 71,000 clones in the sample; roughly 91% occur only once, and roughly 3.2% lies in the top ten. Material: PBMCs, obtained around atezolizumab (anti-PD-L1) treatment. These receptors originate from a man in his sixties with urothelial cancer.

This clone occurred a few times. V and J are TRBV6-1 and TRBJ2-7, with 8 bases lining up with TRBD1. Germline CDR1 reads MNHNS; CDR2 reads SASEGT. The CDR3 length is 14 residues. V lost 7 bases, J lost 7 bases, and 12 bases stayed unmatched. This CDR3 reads CASTGQGLGGEQYF. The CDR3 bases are TGTGCCAGCACCGGACAGGGATTGGGGGGTGAGCAGTACTTC.

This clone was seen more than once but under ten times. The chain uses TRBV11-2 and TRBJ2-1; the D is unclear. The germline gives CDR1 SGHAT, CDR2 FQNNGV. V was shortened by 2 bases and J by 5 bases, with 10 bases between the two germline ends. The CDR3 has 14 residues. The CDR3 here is CASSLSNRHNEQFF. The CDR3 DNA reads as TGTGCCAGCAGCTTAAGCAACAGACACAATGAGCAGTTCTTC.